This T cell receptor (beta chain) came from a study of blood T cell repertoires in COVID-19. The overall study: There were acute and convalescent COVID-19 samples, and they came from the United States, Italy and Spain. PBMCs, B-cell-depleted T cells, or T cells were the source of the cDNA or gDNA that made up the material.

Source study methods: For nucleated cells, counts were estimated from reference gene primer amplification. Data came from immunoSEQ multiplex PCR; TCRdb stores just in-frame clones and leaves some out. The V and J calls and the clone size are those of that table, but D and trimming were determined from the DNA. Of around 98,000 clones listed, roughly 83% are singletons. With 4 bases removed from V and 4 bases from J, the gap between germline ends came to 23 bases. CDR1 SGHTA and CDR2 FQGNSA come from the germline V gene. The CDR3 consists of 18 residues. The chain is built from TRBV7-2 and TRBJ1-5, with D possibly matching TRBD1 (5 bases). The sample taken for sequencing was peripheral blood. The sequence derives from a woman aged 60-75 years with acute or convalescent COVID-19. The CDR3 DNA reads TGTGCCAGCAGCTCGGGAGGGGAATCCCGGATAGGTAATCAGCCCCAGCATTTT. This translates into CASSSGGESRIGNQPQHF.